This T cell receptor (beta chain) was profiled in a study of identical twins. The study, taken as a whole, reports: Compared with models, monozygotic twins showed more out-of-frame TCR alpha sharing. The authors noted that invariant MAIT and iNKT cells could partly confound zero-insertion analyses.

In this sample, this clonotype turned up a few times. Its specificity is unknown. Looked up from germline, CDR1 is MNHEY and CDR2 is SVGAGI. The CDR3 spans 16 residues. The V segment lost 0 bases and the J segment 4 bases; nucleotides outside the gene matches: 6. TCRdb reprocessed the 5' RACE reads via MiXCR and lists one record per CDR3 protein. The data hold 550,000 to 800,000 distinct CDR3 sequences, with just over 7% observed a single time. These data also formed part of another study, on yellow fever vaccine responses in identical twins. As that study records: Twins' vaccine T cell responses were reported to seem partly convergent and partly personalized.

Sequenced material: PBMCs. This TCR was recovered from a woman aged 18-30 years in good health. The chain links TRBV6-5 to TRBJ2-3; 8 bases match TRBD2. CDR3 sequence (DNA): TGTGCCAGCAGTTACTCCGGGACTAGTGGCGCAGATACGCAGTATTTT. This translates into CASSYSGTSGADTQYF.